Below are 31 T cell receptor beta chains sequenced from a single sample in a study of T cells in Graves' hyperthyroidism and ophthalmopathy. RNA transcripts served as the template for amplifying TCR beta CDR3 regions. First-round RT-PCR with HTBI primers amplified the TCR CDR3 region. Each CDR3 protein is one row after TCRdb ran MiXCR on the multiplex PCR reads. The sample lists nearly 750,000 distinct CDR3 sequences; just over 35% were seen once. Sequencing was carried out using blood. Receptors originate from a woman in her thirties or forties with Graves' hyperthyroidism.

The J gene is TRBJ2-6, the V gene TRBV7-8, with D possibly matching TRBD2 (6 bases). Germline V CDR1 and CDR2: SGHVS, FQNEAQ. CDR3 length: 16 residues. Between the trimmed V and J ends, which lost 1 base and 3 bases, there was a span of 10 bases. CDR3 sequence reads: CASSLVGLSGANVLTF. CDR3 DNA: TGTGCCAGCAGCTTAGTTGGACTAAGTGGGGCCAACGTCCTGACTTTC. Complete variable domain (other parts from reference TRBV7-8 and TRBJ2-6): GAGVSQSPRYKVAKRGQDVALRCDPISGHVSLFWYQQALGQGPEFLTYFQNEAQLDKSGLPSDRFFAERPEGSVSTLKIQRTQQEDSAVYLCASSLVGLSGANVLTFGAGSRLTVL.

V gene TRBV24-1 combines with J gene TRBJ1-1; D ambiguous. The CDR3 is 13 amino acids. CDR1 and CDR2 (germline): KGHDR, SFDVKD. V was cut by 10 bases and J by 2 bases, with 13 bases left in between. The CDR3 DNA reads as TGTGCCACATTAAAGGCCGACAACACTGAAGCTTTCTTT. Encoded protein: CATLKADNTEAFF.

This chain links TRBV15 with TRBJ2-1; either TRBD1 or TRBD2 may supply D (6 bases each). V dropped 4 bases and J dropped 0 bases, with 16 bases sitting between them. The CDR3 has 17 amino acids. Germline V gene lookup returns CDR1 LNHNV and CDR2 YYDKDF (reference sequence). The CDR3 DNA sequence: TGTGCCACCAGCACACGGGGGCTCTCCAGCTCCTACAATGAGCAGTTCTTC. Translation gives CATSTRGLSSSYNEQFF.

This clonotype was detected many times. The J gene is TRBJ1-2, the V gene TRBV7-6, with a tentative D call TRBD1 (6 bases). This CDR3 spans 13 amino acids. V was cut by 1 base and J by 7 bases, with 10 bases left in between. The V gene's germline CDR1 is SGHVS and CDR2 FNYEAQ. The CDR3 DNA reads TGTGCCAGCAGCTTAGACAGGGTGGGTGGCTACACCTTC. It encodes CASSLDRVGGYTF.

On this clonotype: A much larger clonotype is one base distant, so this may be a read error. V gene TRBV29-1 combines with J gene TRBJ2-2; TRBD2 agrees at 8 bases. The V gene's germline CDR1 is SQVTM and CDR2 ANQGSEA. CDR3 size: 13 residues. The CDR3 protein is CSVSSGPTGELLF. In DNA, the CDR3 is TGCAGCGTCTCTAGCGGGCCCACCGGGGAGCTGCTTTTT.

J is TRBJ2-5 and V is TRBV2; D possibly corresponds to TRBD2 (6 bases). The length of the CDR3 is 13 residues. Germline V gene lookup returns CDR1 SNHLY and CDR2 FYNNEI. Trimming cost V 11 bases and J 5 bases, with 18 bases left between them. CDR3 loop: CAASGWARETQYF. Here the CDR3 DNA reads TGTGCCGCCAGCGGGTGGGCCAGGGAGACCCAGTACTTC.

The sample holds many counts of this clonotype. This chain uses TRBV20-1 with TRBJ2-2; TRBD1 might be the D (6 bases). This CDR3 has 12 amino acids. The ends were cut back, 6 bases at V and 3 bases at J, with 8 bases in the middle. CDR1 is DFQATT and CDR2 is SNEGSKA in the germline V gene (reference sequence). In DNA form, the CDR3 reads TGCAGTGCCCCAGGGGACACCGGGGAGCTGTTTTTT. This translates into CSAPGDTGELFF.

The V gene is TRBV2, the J gene TRBJ1-6, with 8 positions matching TRBD1. The V gene's germline CDR1 is SNHLY and CDR2 FYNNEI. This CDR3 is built from 19 residues. V lost 8 bases, J lost 0 bases, and 15 bases stayed unmatched. CDR3 amino acids: CASGTGLDEQHSYNSPLHF. The CDR3 bases are TGTGCCAGCGGGACAGGTTTGGATGAGCAGCACTCCTATAATTCACCCCTCCACTTT.

In this sample, this clonotype turned up many times. V gene TRBV7-2 combines with J gene TRBJ1-5; D not resolved. In germline, CDR1 is SGHTA, CDR2 FQGNSA. The CDR3 is 12 residues long. V gave up 5 bases and J gave up 6 bases, with 8 bases separating them. The CDR3 region has the DNA TGTGCCAGCAGCCGAGTGGGTCAGCCCCAGCATTTT. Its translation: CASSRVGQPQHF.

The chain combines TRBV20-1 with TRBJ2-5; TRBD1 aligns across 8 bases. CDR3 length: 16 residues. Germline CDR1 reads DFQATT; CDR2 reads SNEGSKA (reference sequence). Trimming at V came to 7 bases and at J to 5 bases, leaving 18 bases not matched to a gene. DNA of the CDR3: TGCAGTGTTCCTACTAACCCGGGACAGGTTGAGGAGACCCAGTACTTC. Protein product: CSVPTNPGQVEETQYF.

V is TRBV12-5 and J is TRBJ1-2; no firm D call. Germline loops: CDR1 LGHNT, CDR2 FRNRAP. The CDR3 length is 14 residues. The ends were cut back, 1 base at V and 4 bases at J, with 10 bases in the middle. CDR3 sequence (DNA): TGTGCTAGTGGTTTGGGCCTCCCGGGCTATGGCTACACCTTC. Its protein product is CASGLGLPGYGYTF.

This rearrangement joins TRBV24-1 to TRBJ1-5; no reliable D call. CDR3 length: 14 amino acids. Germline V gene sequence: CDR1 KGHDR, CDR2 SFDVKD. Trimming stripped 2 bases from V and 4 bases from J, with 8 bases between. The CDR3, as DNA: TGTGCCACCAGTGATTCCAGCGGGAATCAGCCCCAGCATTTT. Protein sequence: CATSDSSGNQPQHF.

The J gene is TRBJ1-5, the V gene TRBV6-2 or TRBV6-3, with D perhaps matching TRBD1 (5 bases). Germline V gives CDR1 MNHEY, CDR2 SVGEGT. Trimming took off 10 bases at V and 3 bases at J, with 16 bases between the two ends. This CDR3 has 14 residues. The CDR3, as DNA: TGTGCCACCCAACCGTACAGGATCAATCAGCCCCAGCATTTT. Translated, it gives CATQPYRINQPQHF.

This clonotype was found many times. The chain is built from TRBV7-9 and TRBJ1-5; no reliable D call. Trimming shortened V by 1 base and J by 1 base, and 11 bases separated the two germline ends. The germline gives CDR1 SEHNR, CDR2 FQNEAQ (reference sequence). The CDR3 consists of 16 residues. As DNA, the CDR3 is TGTGCCAGCAGCTTAGGAACTGTCTTCAGCAATCAGCCCCAGCATTTT. This translates into CASSLGTVFSNQPQHF.

In this sample, this clonotype turned up a few times. The CDR3 spells CASSIGGSAEAFF. CDR3 DNA: TGTGCCAGTAGTATTGGGGGTTCGGCTGAAGCTTTCTTT. The chain recombines TRBV19 with TRBJ1-1, with D tentatively TRBD1 (5 bases). The germline V gene has CDR1 LNHDA and CDR2 SQIVND (reference sequence). Deletions cut 3 bases from V and 6 bases from J, with 11 bases between. The CDR3 has 13 residues.

This chain connects TRBV20-1 to TRBJ2-5; TRBD2 agrees at 8 bases. The CDR3 totals 16 residues. Germline trimming cut 4 bases from V and 2 bases from J; bases unmatched to any gene: 12. Per the germline V gene, CDR1 is DFQATT and CDR2 is SNEGSKA (reference sequence). Here the CDR3 reads CSAMGSSGSLQETQYF. The CDR3 DNA reads TGCAGTGCTATGGGATCGAGCGGGAGCTTACAAGAGACCCAGTACTTC.

This chain connects TRBV10-3 to TRBJ1-1; TRBD1 matches at 8 bases. J lost 4 bases, V lost 3 bases, and 4 bases had no gene match. The germline CDR1 and CDR2 sequences are ENHRY and SYGVKD. This CDR3 spans 14 amino acids. The CDR3 DNA is TGTGCCATCAGTGAATCGCAGGGGGCCACTGAAGCTTTCTTT. Amino acids: CAISESQGATEAFF.

The chain employs TRBV2 and TRBJ1-1; D is unresolved. The CDR3 is 12 amino acids. The germline V gene encodes CDR1 SNHLY and CDR2 FYNNEI. Between the trimmed V and J ends, which lost 8 bases and 1 base, there was a span of 8 bases. The CDR3 DNA reads as TGTGCCAGCGGTCCGGGGAACACTGAAGCTTTCTTT. This sequence encodes CASGPGNTEAFF.

The genes are TRBV7-9 and TRBJ1-6; no clear D gene. Germline CDR1 SEHNR, CDR2 FQNEAQ (reference sequence). The ends were cut back, 5 bases at V and 13 bases at J, with 15 bases in the middle. CDR3 length equals 13 residues. The CDR3 here is CASSHREGSPLHF. The CDR3 bases are TGTGCCAGCAGCCACCGGGAGGGTAGCCCCCTCCACTTT.

This clonotype showed up many times. The rearrangement uses TRBV24-1 and TRBJ1-5; D unclear. This CDR3 has 12 amino acids. Germline V lookup: CDR1 KGHDR, CDR2 SFDVKD. V lost 5 bases, J lost 4 bases, and 5 bases lay in between. CDR3 amino acids: CATSAQNQPQHF. CDR3 nucleotides: TGTGCCACCAGTGCTCAGAATCAGCCCCAGCATTTT.

This chain links TRBV28 with TRBJ1-2, with D possibly being TRBD1 (6 bases). V lost 3 bases and J 4 bases, leaving 12 bases between the germline ends. In germline, CDR1 is MDHEN, CDR2 SYDVKM. The CDR3 loop spans 14 amino acids. As DNA, the CDR3 is TGTGCCAGCAGTTTTCGGGGGCTCGTCTATGGCTACACCTTC. As protein: CASSFRGLVYGYTF.

The V call is TRBV6-5, the J call TRBJ1-5, with TRBD1 matching 7 bases. The CDR3 extends over 13 amino acids. V lost 8 bases and J lost 6; bases outside the gene matches: 7. Per germline, CDR1 MNHEY and CDR2 SVGAGI. The CDR3 region has the DNA TGTGCCAGCTGGGACAGTCCCGCTCAGCCCCAGCATTTT. Its protein is CASWDSPAQPQHF.

This clonotype was found a few times. A junction boundary mismatches the germline segment, possibly from a read error. The chain couples TRBV4-1 to TRBJ2-2; no reliable D call. The CDR3 contains 13 residues. Germline loops: CDR1 MGHRA, CDR2 YSYEKL. The CDR3 nucleotides read TGTGCCAGCAGCCAAGACGAAGCCGGGGAGCTGTTTTTT. It encodes CASSQDEAGELFF.

This clonotype was observed at least ten times. This chain uses TRBV9 with TRBJ2-7; 14 bases are shared with TRBD2. The germline CDR1 and CDR2 sequences are SGDLS and YYNGEE. The CDR3 contains 15 residues. Trimming removed 5 bases from V and 0 bases from J; junction bases left unmatched: 1. DNA of the CDR3: TGTGCCAGCAGTGGGACTAGCGGGAGCTCCTACGAGCAGTACTTC. Its translation: CASSGTSGSSYEQYF. The full variable domain, in which reference TRBV9 and TRBJ2-7 provide the parts outside the CDR3, is DSGVTQTPKHLITATGQRVTLRCSPRSGDLSVYWYQQSLDQGLQFLIQYYNGEERAKGNILERFSAQQFPDLHSELNLSSLELGDSALYFCASSGTSGSSYEQYFGPGTRLTVT.

Only a few counts were recorded for this clonotype. The rearrangement links TRBV5-6 to TRBJ1-1, with D unresolved. Trimming stripped 4 bases from V and 7 bases from J, with 11 bases between. The CDR3 runs to 12 residues. Germline CDR1 is SGHDT and CDR2 is YYEEEE. Here the CDR3 DNA reads TGTGCCAGCAGCCGGGCCCTTTTTGAAGCTTTCTTT. Its translation: CASSRALFEAFF.

The chain carries TRBV14 and TRBJ1-2, with a tentative D call TRBD1 (5 bases). CDR1 and CDR2 (germline): SGHDN, FVKESK. V was shortened by 0 bases and J by 2 bases, with 10 bases between the two germline ends. This CDR3 spans 15 amino acids. The CDR3 nucleotides read TGTGCCAGCAGCCAAGATCCTCGACAGAACTATGGCTACACCTTC. It specifies CASSQDPRQNYGYTF.

This clonotype was detected once. A junction boundary mismatches the germline segment, possibly from a read error. V is TRBV11-3 and J is TRBJ2-6, with TRBD1 matching over 9 bases. Germline V gene lookup returns CDR1 SGHNT and CDR2 YENEEA. This CDR3 spans 14 amino acids. CDR3 protein: CASSFDRGAYVLTF. In nucleotides, the CDR3 is TGTGCCAGCAGCTTCGACAGGGGGGCCTACGTCCTGACTTTC. The variable domain in full, with the rest retrieved from reference TRBV11-3 and TRBJ2-6, is EAGVVQSPRYKIIEKKQPVAFWCNPISGHNTLYWYLQNLGQGPELLIRYENEEAVDDSQLPKDRFSAERLKGVDSTLKIQPAELGDSAVYLCASSFDRGAYVLTFGAGSRLTVL.

The chain combines TRBV4-1 with TRBJ1-6; D is undetermined. Germline V lookup: CDR1 MGHRA, CDR2 YSYEKL. The CDR3 consists of 16 residues. Trimming took 0 bases from V and 13 from J, leaving 19 bases between them. CDR3 in amino acids: CASSQDAALPGSPLHF. DNA for the CDR3: TGCGCCAGCAGCCAAGATGCGGCCCTGCCGGGTAGTCCCCTCCACTTT.

In its sample, this clonotype was seen many times. The rearrangement joins TRBV10-3 to TRBJ2-7; 7 bases are shared with TRBD1. The CDR3 spans 14 residues. The germline CDR1 and CDR2 sequences are ENHRY and SYGVKD. The trim removed 6 bases at V and 2 bases at J, leaving 7 bases unmatched. The CDR3: CAIRGTGDAYEQYF. The CDR3 nucleotides are TGTGCCATCAGAGGAACAGGGGACGCCTACGAGCAGTACTTC.

Notes on this clonotype: This CDR3 is missing its conserved last phenylalanine or tryptophan, likely due to a read error. This chain joins TRBV7-2 and TRBJ1-1; D perhaps matches TRBD1 (6 bases). CDR1 SGHTA and CDR2 FQGNSA come from the germline V gene. V was trimmed by 7 bases and J by 0 bases, leaving 21 bases between them. This CDR3 has 17 residues. The CDR3 loop reads CASTYLGAGSMNTEAFL. DNA for the CDR3: TGTGCCAGCACCTACCTGGGGGCCGGATCCATGAACACTGAAGCTTTCCTT.

The chain employs TRBV4-3 and TRBJ2-7; either TRBD1 or TRBD2 may fit D (6 bases each). Per germline, CDR1 LGHNA and CDR2 YSLEER. The CDR3 runs to 15 residues. V lost 4 bases, J lost 4 bases, and 17 bases lay in between. The CDR3 DNA reads TGCGCCAGCAGCCCCGGGCCGGGGGCGGGTTACGAGCAGTACTTC. It codes for CASSPGPGAGYEQYF.